The 15 T cell receptor beta chains below all came from one sample that was sequenced in a study of cytomegalovirus exposure and HLA in healthy donors. The study ran its PCR with 60 Vbeta and 13 Jbeta primers. The table came from immunoSEQ multiplex PCR; TCRdb's copy has only in-frame clones and leaves some out. Of 100,000 or so clones listed, about 80% are singletons. Sequenced: PBMCs. The receptors stem from a middle-aged woman in good health and CMV-seronegative.

This clone has more than one count but fewer than ten. The chain links TRBV10-2 to TRBJ2-2, with 11 nucleotides matching TRBD2. CDR3 size: 19 residues. Germline V gene sequence: CDR1 WSHSY, CDR2 SAAADI. The V and J ends lost 0 bases and 4 bases, in that order; junction bases with no gene match: 10. CDR3 amino acids: CASSESRARLAGRTGELFF. For the CDR3, the DNA is TGCGCCAGCAGTGAGTCGAGGGCCAGACTAGCGGGACGCACCGGGGAGCTGTTTTTT.

This clone occurred a few times. This rearrangement joins TRBV11-2 to TRBJ1-2; 7 bases agree with TRBD1. The CDR3 is 13 residues long. J gave up 4 bases and V 1 base, and 0 bases lay outside the gene matches. Germline CDR1 and CDR2: SGHAT and FQNNGV. CDR3 nucleotide sequence: TGTGCCAGCAGCTTAGCAGGGGGCTATGGCTACACCTTC. As protein: CASSLAGGYGYTF.

The CDR3 sequence: CASSSQGYRGPAFF. CDR3 coding DNA: TGTGCCAGCAGTTCCCAAGGTTACAGGGGACCAGCTTTCTTT. The chain couples TRBV27 to TRBJ1-1; 7 nucleotides align to TRBD1. Germline assignment: CDR1 MNHEY and CDR2 SMNVEV (reference sequence). Trimming cost V 4 bases and J 10 bases; bases outside gene matches: 12. The CDR3 extends over 14 amino acids.

This clone came up a few times. V usage is TRBV14 and J usage is TRBJ2-3; TRBD1 is a possible D gene (6 bases). The CDR3 spans 19 residues. Germline V gene lookup returns CDR1 SGHDN and CDR2 FVKESK. Trimming removed 4 bases from V and 4 bases from J, with 27 bases in between. The CDR3 reads CASSRGSRGAVYWSDTQYF. DNA for the CDR3: TGTGCCAGCAGCCGAGGATCCAGGGGCGCCGTTTATTGGTCAGATACGCAGTATTTT.

The chain joins TRBV5-4 to TRBJ2-3; 13 nucleotides align to TRBD2. This CDR3 comprises 16 residues. The J segment lost 2 bases and the V segment lost 3 bases, leaving 3 bases of the junction unmatched. Germline assignment: CDR1 SGHNT and CDR2 YYREEE (reference sequence). CDR3 in amino acids: CASSSGLAGATDTQYF. DNA of the CDR3: TGTGCCAGCAGCTCAGGACTAGCGGGGGCCACAGATACGCAGTATTTT.

The V and J genes are TRBV10-3 and TRBJ2-3; D might be TRBD1 (6 bases). Per the germline V gene, CDR1 is ENHRY and CDR2 is SYGVKD. Trimming removed 6 bases at V and 2 bases at J, with 12 bases between. The CDR3 is made up of 14 amino acids. CDR3 loop: CAISRGVLTDTQYF. The CDR3 region has the DNA TGTGCCATCAGCAGGGGCGTCCTCACAGATACGCAGTATTTT.

J is TRBJ1-1 and V is TRBV6-5; tentative D call: TRBD1 (5 bases). V was cut by 1 base and J by 3 bases, with 12 bases left in between. The CDR3 sequence is 15 residues long. CDR1 and CDR2 (germline): MNHEY, SVGAGI. CDR3 region: CASSYYTGGDTEAFF. For the CDR3, the DNA is TGTGCCAGCAGTTACTATACTGGGGGGGACACTGAAGCTTTCTTT.

J is TRBJ1-2 and V is TRBV6-6; the D gene is possibly TRBD1 (5 bases). This CDR3 has 13 amino acids. The germline V gene has CDR1 MNHNY and CDR2 SVGAGI (reference sequence). V was pared by 8 bases and J by 4 bases, with 14 bases between. The CDR3 here is CASWKDTSYGYTF. The DNA of the CDR3 is TGTGCCAGCTGGAAGGACACCAGCTATGGCTACACCTTC.

The genes are TRBV28 and TRBJ2-3, with D possibly TRBD1 on 6 matching bases. Germline V gene lookup returns CDR1 MDHEN and CDR2 SYDVKM. V dropped 3 bases and J dropped 9 bases, with 10 bases sitting between them. The CDR3 covers 12 residues. The CDR3: CASSFHRETQYF. The DNA of the CDR3 is TGTGCCAGCAGTTTTCACAGGGAGACGCAGTATTTT.

This clone has just one count. The V gene is TRBV11-2, the J gene TRBJ2-1, with 15 bases matching TRBD2. The CDR3 loop spans 16 amino acids. V trimming: 3 bases; J trimming: 8 bases; junction bases outside the gene matches: 5. Germline V gene data show CDR1 as SGHAT and CDR2 as FQNNGV. The chain's CDR3 is CASSFRTSGGADEQFF. For the CDR3, the DNA is TGTGCCAGCAGCTTCAGGACTAGCGGGGGGGCCGATGAGCAGTTCTTC.

This chain uses TRBV7-9 with TRBJ1-5; 7 bases fit TRBD1. From germline, CDR1 is SEHNR and CDR2 FQNEAQ (reference sequence). This CDR3 comprises 14 residues. Trimming at V came to 5 bases and at J to 7 bases, leaving 8 bases not matched to a gene. CDR3 in DNA: TGTGCCAGCAGCGCCCGGGACAGCAGACAGCCCCAGCATTTT. Translating it yields CASSARDSRQPQHF.

The V gene is TRBV5-1, the J gene TRBJ2-5; 9 nucleotides match TRBD2. V lost 1 base to trimming and J lost 3 bases; unmatched junction nucleotides: 7. Per germline, CDR1 SGHRS and CDR2 YFSETQ. This CDR3 is 16 amino acids long. CDR3 amino acids: CASSLYGPSGKETQYF. In DNA, the CDR3 is TGCGCCAGCAGCTTGTACGGGCCTAGCGGGAAAGAGACCCAGTACTTC.

This chain uses TRBV18 with TRBJ2-7; D possibly corresponds to TRBD1 (5 bases). CDR3 length: 13 amino acids. Germline V gene sequence: CDR1 KGHSH, CDR2 LQKENI. Deletions cut 3 bases from V and 4 bases from J, with 10 bases between. The DNA of the CDR3 is TGTGCCAGCTCACCGGACAAGCGATACGAGCAGTACTTC. Translated: CASSPDKRYEQYF.

The J gene is TRBJ2-1, the V gene TRBV27; possible D gene TRBD2, 6 bases. V was clipped by 3 bases and J by 4 bases, with 16 bases between them. This CDR3 region has 16 residues. Germline CDR1 reads MNHEY; CDR2 reads SMNVEV (reference sequence). Written as DNA, the CDR3 is TGTGCCAGCAGTTTGGTCGGGGGAGAGGTTTACAATGAGCAGTTCTTC. Protein: CASSLVGGEVYNEQFF.

The chain joins TRBV6-5 to TRBJ2-1, with TRBD2 identical over 7 bases. Germline assignment: CDR1 MNHEY and CDR2 SVGAGI. The V and J ends lost 5 bases and 5 bases, in that order; junction bases with no gene match: 9. The CDR3 covers 15 residues. CDR3 coding DNA: TGTGCCAGCAGTCAAATCGGGAGGAGGGACAATGAGCAGTTCTTC. It is translated as CASSQIGRRDNEQFF.